The rows below give T cell receptor beta chains drawn from one sample of a study of T cells after yellow fever vaccination. Using its own MiXCR run on the 5' RACE reads, TCRdb lists one record per CDR3 protein. The data show around 350,000 distinct CDR3 sequences, around 10% seen once. This material consisted of PBMCs, taken on the day of the first yellow fever vaccination. Source of these receptors: a man aged 18 to 29 who received the YFV17D yellow fever vaccine. CDR3s include the opening cysteine and the closing phenylalanine or tryptophan. The D gene is left open where the match is weak. Not every row has a clone size; where given, it reads once, few, many or a size class.

d_gene: NA
abundance: NA
j_gene: TRBJ1-6
v_gene: TRBV6-2/TRBV6-3
len: 11
CDR3nt: TGTGCCAGCAGTTTAAATGGCCCTCTCCACTTT
CDR3aa: CASSLNGPLHF

d_gene: NA
abundance: NA
j_gene: TRBJ1-5
v_gene: TRBV7-2
len: 13
CDR3nt: TGTGCCAGCAGCTTAGTATCAGGCCAGCCCCAGCATTTT
CDR3aa: CASSLVSGQPQHF

d_gene: NA
abundance: NA
j_gene: TRBJ1-3
v_gene: TRBV9
len: 15
CDR3nt: TGTGCGAGCAGCGTAGTAGGGGGCTCTGGAAACACCATATATTTT
CDR3aa: CASSVVGGSGNTIYF

d_gene: TRBD1
abundance: many
j_gene: TRBJ2-1
v_gene: TRBV5-1
len: 14
CDR3nt: TGCGCCAGCAGCCAGGACAGGGGTTTGAATGAGCAGTTCTTC
CDR3aa: CASSQDRGLNEQFF

d_gene: NA
abundance: many
j_gene: TRBJ2-3
v_gene: TRBV7-9
len: 12
CDR3nt: TGTGCCAGCAGCTATGTAGGGGATACGCAGTATTTT
CDR3aa: CASSYVGDTQYF

d_gene: TRBD1
abundance: few
j_gene: TRBJ2-1
v_gene: TRBV28
len: 12
CDR3nt: TGTGCCGGACAGACAGGGACCAATGAGCAGTTCTTC
CDR3aa: CAGQTGTNEQFF

d_gene: NA
abundance: few
j_gene: TRBJ1-4
v_gene: TRBV19
len: 15
CDR3nt: TGTGCCAGTAGTATTCGTGGAGCTCGAAATGAAAAACTGTTTTTT
CDR3aa: CASSIRGARNEKLFF

d_gene: NA
abundance: NA
j_gene: TRBJ2-1
v_gene: TRBV7-8
len: 18
CDR3nt: TGTGCCAGCAGCTTAGCCCATCGTAGGCAGGGCGTGAACAATGAGCAGTTCTTC
CDR3aa: CASSLAHRRQGVNNEQFF

d_gene: TRBD1
abundance: few
j_gene: TRBJ2-2
v_gene: TRBV19
len: 16
CDR3nt: TGTGCCAGTAGTATACACTCGGACAGGGTCACCGGGGAGCTGTTTTTT
CDR3aa: CASSIHSDRVTGELFF

d_gene: NA
abundance: few
j_gene: TRBJ1-1
v_gene: TRBV6-4
len: 16
CDR3nt: TGTGCCAGCAGCGACTGGAGCGGGGGGACCGGGGATGAAGCTTTCTTT
CDR3aa: CASSDWSGGTGDEAFF

d_gene: NA
abundance: few
j_gene: TRBJ2-3
v_gene: TRBV10-3
len: 15
CDR3nt: TGTGCCATCAGTGCCGGGACTTCTAGCACAGATACGCAGTATTTT
CDR3aa: CAISAGTSSTDTQYF

d_gene: NA
abundance: few
j_gene: TRBJ2-7
v_gene: TRBV5-5
len: 15
CDR3nt: TGTGCCAGCAGCTTGCCTGGGAGTAGCTCCTACGAGCAGTACTTC
CDR3aa: CASSLPGSSSYEQYF

d_gene: TRBD1
abundance: NA
j_gene: TRBJ1-2
v_gene: TRBV27
len: 15
CDR3nt: TGTGCCAGCAGTGCCGGGACAGGGGGCGACTATGGCTACACCTTC
CDR3aa: CASSAGTGGDYGYTF

d_gene: NA
abundance: few
j_gene: TRBJ1-1
v_gene: TRBV5-6
len: 16
CDR3nt: TGTGCCAGCAGCAGTTGGTCTCCAGGAATGAACACTGAAGCTTTCTTT
CDR3aa: CASSSWSPGMNTEAFF

d_gene: NA
abundance: NA
j_gene: TRBJ1-2
v_gene: TRBV6-2/TRBV6-3
len: 15
CDR3nt: TGTGCCAGCAACCCACAGCCCTTGGCTAACTATGGCTACACCTTC
CDR3aa: CASNPQPLANYGYTF

d_gene: TRBD1
abundance: few
j_gene: TRBJ2-7
v_gene: TRBV24-1
len: 10
CDR3nt: TGTGCCAACGACAGGGACGAGCAGTACTTC
CDR3aa: CANDRDEQYF

d_gene: NA
abundance: few
j_gene: TRBJ1-2
v_gene: TRBV29-1
len: 13
CDR3nt: TGCAGCGTTGTCCCTCTGAGGCGGGGTGGCTACACCTTC
CDR3aa: CSVVPLRRGGYTF

d_gene: NA
abundance: NA
j_gene: TRBJ2-2
v_gene: TRBV12-3/TRBV12-4
len: 13
CDR3nt: TGTGCCAGCAGCCCCCATTCCCCCGGGGAGCTGTTTTTT
CDR3aa: CASSPHSPGELFF

d_gene: NA
abundance: NA
j_gene: TRBJ2-2
v_gene: TRBV7-3
len: 13
CDR3nt: TGTGCCAGCAGTCCGGGGCACACCGGGGAGCTGTTTTTT
CDR3aa: CASSPGHTGELFF

d_gene: NA
abundance: NA
j_gene: TRBJ1-5
v_gene: TRBV7-8
len: 15
CDR3nt: TGTGCCAGCAGCTTAGGAGCGGGGACCAATCAGCCCCAGCATTTT
CDR3aa: CASSLGAGTNQPQHF

d_gene: NA
abundance: few
j_gene: TRBJ1-3
v_gene: TRBV5-1
len: 16
CDR3nt: TGCGCCAGCAGCTTGGATGGGGGAGGCACTGGAAACACCATATATTTT
CDR3aa: CASSLDGGGTGNTIYF

d_gene: NA
abundance: NA
j_gene: TRBJ1-4
v_gene: TRBV2
len: 14
CDR3nt: TGTGCCAGCAGTGATAGAACAACTAATGAAAAACTGTTTTTT
CDR3aa: CASSDRTTNEKLFF

d_gene: TRBD1
abundance: many
j_gene: TRBJ2-7
v_gene: TRBV6-6
len: 13
CDR3nt: TGTGCCAGCAGTCCGGGGACAGGGGGCGAGCAGTACTTC
CDR3aa: CASSPGTGGEQYF

d_gene: NA
abundance: few
j_gene: TRBJ1-5
v_gene: TRBV6-1
len: 16
CDR3nt: TGTGCCAGCAGTCCCCGCTCCCGGGCGATAAATCAGCCCCAGCATTTT
CDR3aa: CASSPRSRAINQPQHF

d_gene: TRBD1
abundance: NA
j_gene: TRBJ1-2
v_gene: TRBV28
len: 12
CDR3nt: TGTGCCGCCCAGGGGGAAGGCTATGGCTACACCTTC
CDR3aa: CAAQGEGYGYTF

d_gene: NA
abundance: many
j_gene: TRBJ2-5
v_gene: TRBV9
len: 16
CDR3nt: TGTGCCAGCAGCGGTCGCTTAGGGCTTTTGGAAGAGACCCAGTACTTC
CDR3aa: CASSGRLGLLEETQYF

d_gene: NA
abundance: many
j_gene: TRBJ1-6
v_gene: TRBV7-9
len: 17
CDR3nt: TGTGCCAGCAGCAGAGCGGGGGGCGCCGCCTATAATTCACCCCTCCACTTT
CDR3aa: CASSRAGGAAYNSPLHF

d_gene: NA
abundance: few
j_gene: TRBJ1-2
v_gene: TRBV25-1
len: 10
CDR3nt: TGTGCCAACCCAGGGCCGGGCTACACCTTC
CDR3aa: CANPGPGYTF

d_gene: NA
abundance: NA
j_gene: TRBJ1-5
v_gene: TRBV7-8
len: 15
CDR3nt: TGTGCCAGCAGCTCCTGGACAGATAGCAATCAGCCCCAGCATTTT
CDR3aa: CASSSWTDSNQPQHF

d_gene: TRBD1
abundance: few
j_gene: TRBJ1-1
v_gene: TRBV5-1
len: 14
CDR3nt: TGCGCCAGCACCTGGGACAGAGTGAACACTGAAGCTTTCTTT
CDR3aa: CASTWDRVNTEAFF

d_gene: NA
abundance: NA
j_gene: TRBJ2-7
v_gene: TRBV29-1
len: 15
CDR3nt: TGCAGCGTTGAAGATGGACAGGGAGGGAGCTACGAGCAGTACTTC
CDR3aa: CSVEDGQGGSYEQYF

d_gene: NA
abundance: NA
j_gene: TRBJ2-5
v_gene: TRBV9
len: 14
CDR3nt: TGTGCCAGCAGCGTAGGGAGAGCTCAAGAGACCCAGTACTTC
CDR3aa: CASSVGRAQETQYF

d_gene: NA
abundance: few
j_gene: TRBJ1-1
v_gene: TRBV6-1
len: 13
CDR3nt: TGTGCCAGCAGTGAAGCTGAAGGGACTGAAGCTTTCTTT
CDR3aa: CASSEAEGTEAFF

d_gene: NA
abundance: NA
j_gene: TRBJ2-5
v_gene: TRBV11-2
len: 13
CDR3nt: TGTGCCAGCAGCTTAGAATCCCAGTTAACCCAGTACTTC
CDR3aa: CASSLESQLTQYF

d_gene: NA
abundance: few
j_gene: TRBJ2-5
v_gene: TRBV12-3/TRBV12-4
len: 19
CDR3nt: TGTGCCAGCAGTTTCGGTACTGCGAACCAGAACCGACCGGGGGAGACCCAGTACTTC
CDR3aa: CASSFGTANQNRPGETQYF

d_gene: NA
abundance: few
j_gene: TRBJ2-1
v_gene: TRBV20-1
len: 16
CDR3nt: TGCAGTGCTAAATCCCGGGCAGGGCGGTCCTACAATGAGCAGTTCTTC
CDR3aa: CSAKSRAGRSYNEQFF

d_gene: NA
abundance: NA
j_gene: TRBJ2-7
v_gene: TRBV20-1
len: 14
CDR3nt: TGCAGTGCTAGAGGAGGACAGTTCTTCTACGAGCAGTACTTC
CDR3aa: CSARGGQFFYEQYF

d_gene: TRBD1
abundance: many
j_gene: TRBJ2-5
v_gene: TRBV9
len: 17
CDR3nt: TGTGCCAGCAGCGCTAGGGCAACGGACAGGGAAAGGGAGACCCAGTACTTC
CDR3aa: CASSARATDRERETQYF

d_gene: NA
abundance: NA
j_gene: TRBJ2-3
v_gene: TRBV9
len: 15
CDR3nt: TGTGCCAGCAGCGTACAGAGGTGGGGCACAGATACGCAGTATTTT
CDR3aa: CASSVQRWGTDTQYF

d_gene: NA
abundance: few
j_gene: TRBJ2-3
v_gene: TRBV5-1
len: 14
CDR3nt: TGCGCCAGCACCCTGCGGGGAACCACAGATACGCAGTATTTT
CDR3aa: CASTLRGTTDTQYF

d_gene: NA
abundance: NA
j_gene: TRBJ1-6
v_gene: TRBV4-1
len: 17
CDR3nt: TGCGCCAGCAGCCAAGGTTCAGGAACACCTCCTAATTCACCCCTCCACTTT
CDR3aa: CASSQGSGTPPNSPLHF

d_gene: NA
abundance: few
j_gene: TRBJ2-2
v_gene: TRBV4-3
len: 16
CDR3nt: TGCGCCAGCAGCCAGGCAGGGTTGAGGTATTCCGGGGAGCTGTTTTTT
CDR3aa: CASSQAGLRYSGELFF

d_gene: NA
abundance: NA
j_gene: TRBJ2-7
v_gene: TRBV18
len: 14
CDR3nt: TGTGCCAGCTCACCCCGACCTGGGGGCTACGAGCAGTACTTC
CDR3aa: CASSPRPGGYEQYF

d_gene: NA
abundance: many
j_gene: TRBJ2-2
v_gene: TRBV29-1
len: 13
CDR3nt: TGCAGCGTTGGTCACACCAACACCGGGGAGCTGTTTTTT
CDR3aa: CSVGHTNTGELFF

d_gene: TRBD2
abundance: many
j_gene: TRBJ2-1
v_gene: TRBV7-2
len: 15
CDR3nt: TGTGCCAGCAGCTTAGTCCCGGGGGGGGGCAATGAGCAGTTCTTC
CDR3aa: CASSLVPGGGNEQFF

d_gene: NA
abundance: NA
j_gene: TRBJ2-5
v_gene: TRBV9
len: 14
CDR3nt: TGTGCCAGCAGCTCGGGGACCAACCAAGAGACCCAGTACTTC
CDR3aa: CASSSGTNQETQYF

d_gene: NA
abundance: NA
j_gene: TRBJ1-4
v_gene: TRBV14
len: 16
CDR3nt: TGTGCCAGCAGCCAAGTTCGGGGCAGGGCCTTGGAAAAACTGTTTTTT
CDR3aa: CASSQVRGRALEKLFF

d_gene: NA
abundance: few
j_gene: TRBJ2-7
v_gene: TRBV6-2/TRBV6-3
len: 16
CDR3nt: TGTGCCAGCAGTTATTGGGGAGGAGAGGGATCCTACGAGCAGTACTTC
CDR3aa: CASSYWGGEGSYEQYF

d_gene: NA
abundance: many
j_gene: TRBJ2-1
v_gene: TRBV5-1
len: 15
CDR3nt: TGCGCCAGCAGCCCCGAATTAGGGCTCTACAATGAGCAGTTCTTC
CDR3aa: CASSPELGLYNEQFF

d_gene: TRBD2
abundance: NA
j_gene: TRBJ2-1
v_gene: TRBV12-3/TRBV12-4
len: 13
CDR3nt: TGTGCCAGCGGGGCGACTAGCCACAATGAGCAGTTCTTC
CDR3aa: CASGATSHNEQFF

d_gene: NA
abundance: NA
j_gene: TRBJ2-5
v_gene: TRBV7-8
len: 19
CDR3nt: TGTGCCAGCAGCTTAGTTCTAAGGCCTCGCGGGGAATATTGGGAGACCCAGTACTTC
CDR3aa: CASSLVLRPRGEYWETQYF

d_gene: TRBD2
abundance: few
j_gene: TRBJ2-3
v_gene: TRBV20-1
len: 15
CDR3nt: TGCAGTGCTCTTTCTAGCGGGGGGAGTACAGATACGCAGTATTTT
CDR3aa: CSALSSGGSTDTQYF

d_gene: NA
abundance: NA
j_gene: TRBJ1-6
v_gene: TRBV5-1
len: 15
CDR3nt: TGCGCCAGCAGCTTGGCCAACGGGGCGAATTCACCCCTCCACTTT
CDR3aa: CASSLANGANSPLHF

d_gene: TRBD1
abundance: few
j_gene: TRBJ2-6
v_gene: TRBV5-1
len: 17
CDR3nt: TGCGCCAGCAGCGCGATTTACAGGGGTTCTGGGGCCAACGTCCTGACTTTC
CDR3aa: CASSAIYRGSGANVLTF

d_gene: NA
abundance: many
j_gene: TRBJ1-5
v_gene: TRBV5-1
len: 13
CDR3nt: TGCGCCAGCAGCCAGGAGGGCAGACAGCCCCAGCATTTT
CDR3aa: CASSQEGRQPQHF

d_gene: NA
abundance: few
j_gene: TRBJ1-4
v_gene: TRBV7-9
len: 14
CDR3nt: TGTGCCAGCAGCTCGGGTCTGGCTGGGGAAAAACTGTTTTTT
CDR3aa: CASSSGLAGEKLFF